The sequence of this T cell receptor beta chain was determined in a study of CD8 T cells in Susac syndrome. With random hexamers, reverse transcription was performed on roughly 0.5 to 1 ug of RNA. Amplification of TCR beta CDR3 was carried out by immunoSEQ multiplex PCR, which covered 54 Vbeta and 13 Jbeta segments. Using its own MiXCR run on the immunoSEQ multiplex PCR reads, TCRdb lists one record per CDR3 protein. Counted here are about 400,000 distinct CDR3 sequences, more than 80% occurring once; the ten biggest clones make up approximately 0.12%. CD8+ and CD4+ T cells taken from blood had their TCR beta sequenced. The CDR3 is 12 amino acids. Germline CDR1 reads LNHNV; CDR2 reads YYDKDF (reference sequence). Trimming removed 10 bases at V and 3 bases at J, with 10 bases between.

The sequenced sample consisted of CD8+ T cells from PBMCs. The gene calls are TRBV15 and TRBJ1-3; D is undetermined. This clonotype originated in a human donor with multiple sclerosis. CDR3 bases: TGTGCCATTGGGAGCTTTGGAAACACCATATATTTT. It translates to CAIGSFGNTIYF.